This T cell receptor beta chain derives from a study of cytomegalovirus exposure and HLA in healthy donors. Study background: Earlier findings included roughly 100 million unique TCR beta sequences obtained from approximately 170 million T cells. Genetic ancestry analysis placed 81% of the roughly 400 donors that were genotyped in the Caucasian-associated cluster.

This clone came up a few times. What it binds is unknown. The CDR3 runs 14 residues. Per germline, CDR1 SGHDT and CDR2 YYEEEE. V lost 4 bases to trimming and J lost 5 bases; unmatched junction nucleotides: 5. Overall study findings and caveats: CMV serostatus was the only recorded immune exposure for donors. In a later analysis, a missense DCLRE1C variant was linked to TCR beta V- and J-gene trimming.

Primers: 60 Vbeta forward and 13 Jbeta reverse. TCRdb's table, derived via immunoSEQ multiplex PCR, lists solely in-frame clones and lacks some. The sample carries some 79,000 clones, 55% to 65% recorded once. The sample taken for sequencing was PBMCs. The rearrangement uses TRBV5-6 and TRBJ1-5; 8 nucleotides match TRBD1. This TCR was recovered from a woman in her forties in good health and CMV-seropositive. The CDR3 coding sequence is TGTGCCAGCAGCCGGACAGGGTATTATCAGCCCCAGCATTTT. Residues: CASSRTGYYQPQHF.